The T cell receptor (beta chain) under discussion was sequenced for a study of shared clonotypes between healthy human individuals. Looking at the study overall: Ranging from 18 to 49 in age, donors were two women and a few men. Each donor's CD8 memory used one plate, CD8 naive two, each CD4 subset three.

CD45RO-negative CD8 cells positively selected for CCR7 made up the naive population, which excluded terminally differentiated effector memory CD45RA+ cells. Those who donated, Caucasian adults without exception, all lived in Nashville, Tennessee. Study-level results: Sequencing depth was expected to influence donor clonotype sharing.

Germline V gene data show CDR1 as PRHDT and CDR2 as FYEKMQ (reference sequence). The V and J ends lost 7 bases and 4 bases respectively, with 7 bases between them. The CDR3 spans 12 residues. Here immunoSEQ multiplex PCR was the method, and the copy in TCRdb shows in-frame clones only, minus some. This sample has millions of clones, with just under 95% found just once. A remark on this clone: The antigen remains undetermined.

This TCR came from a man younger than 35 in good health. The sample was naive CD8+ T cells sorted from blood. The chain recombines TRBV13 with TRBJ2-2; D unclear. The CDR3 protein is CASKLSTGELFF. The CDR3 coding sequence is TGTGCCAGCAAACTCAGCACCGGGGAGCTGTTTTTT.